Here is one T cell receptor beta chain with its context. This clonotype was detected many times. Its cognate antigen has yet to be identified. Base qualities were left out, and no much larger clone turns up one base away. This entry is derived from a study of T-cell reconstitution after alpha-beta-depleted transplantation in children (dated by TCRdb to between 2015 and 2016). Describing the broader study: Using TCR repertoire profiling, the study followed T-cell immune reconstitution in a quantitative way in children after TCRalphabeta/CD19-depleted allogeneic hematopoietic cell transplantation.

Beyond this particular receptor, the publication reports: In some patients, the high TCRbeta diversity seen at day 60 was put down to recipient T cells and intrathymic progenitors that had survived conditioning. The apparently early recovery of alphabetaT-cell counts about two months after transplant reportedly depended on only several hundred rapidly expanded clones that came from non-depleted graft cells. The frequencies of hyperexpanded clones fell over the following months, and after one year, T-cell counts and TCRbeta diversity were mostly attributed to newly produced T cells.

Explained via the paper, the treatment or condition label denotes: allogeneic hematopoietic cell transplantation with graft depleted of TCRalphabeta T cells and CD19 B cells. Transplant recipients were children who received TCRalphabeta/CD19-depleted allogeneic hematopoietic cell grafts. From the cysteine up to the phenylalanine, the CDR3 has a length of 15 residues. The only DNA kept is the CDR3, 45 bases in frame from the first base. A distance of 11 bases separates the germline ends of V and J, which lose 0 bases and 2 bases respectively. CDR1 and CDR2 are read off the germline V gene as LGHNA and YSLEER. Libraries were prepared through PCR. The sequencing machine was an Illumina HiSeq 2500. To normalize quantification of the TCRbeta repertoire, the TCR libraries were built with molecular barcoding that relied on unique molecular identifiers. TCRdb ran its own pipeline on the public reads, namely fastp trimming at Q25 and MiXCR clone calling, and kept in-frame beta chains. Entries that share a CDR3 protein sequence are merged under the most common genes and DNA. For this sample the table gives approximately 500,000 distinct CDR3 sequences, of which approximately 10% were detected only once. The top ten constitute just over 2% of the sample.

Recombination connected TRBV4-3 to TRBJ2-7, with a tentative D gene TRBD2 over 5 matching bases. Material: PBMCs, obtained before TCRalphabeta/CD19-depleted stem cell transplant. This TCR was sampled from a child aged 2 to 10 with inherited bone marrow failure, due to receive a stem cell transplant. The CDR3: CASSQDRGPPYEQYF. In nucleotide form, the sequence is TGCGCCAGCAGCCAAGACCGAGGGCCTCCCTACGAGCAGTACTTC.